This is a list of T cell receptor beta chains from one sample in a study of blood T cell repertoires in COVID-19. Measured with immunoSEQ multiplex PCR; TCRdb has only the in-frame clones, and not every one. The sample holds approximately 150,000 clones, 80% to 90% seen once. Sequencing was done on a sample of peripheral blood. The receptors shown here come from a man in his fifties or sixties with active or convalescent COVID-19. The conserved cysteine and the conserved F or W are not part of the CDR3 here. A row's size may be missing; if present it is once, few, many or a size class.

v_gene: TRBV2
abundance: once
CDR3aa: ASAIPQDSGNTIY

v_gene: TRBV6-6
abundance: NA
CDR3aa: ASRRIAGETYEQY

v_gene: TRBV2
abundance: NA
CDR3aa: ASSDQGEVLTQY

v_gene: TRBV4-3
abundance: NA
CDR3aa: ASSQDFLVYQPQH

v_gene: TRBV29-1
abundance: NA
CDR3aa: SAESGTGGRQY

v_gene: TRBV28
abundance: NA
CDR3aa: ASSSTPGLADYEQY

v_gene: TRBV18
abundance: NA
CDR3aa: ASSPGTGKEY

v_gene: TRBV5-1
abundance: once
CDR3aa: ASSPGPLAGGYEQY

v_gene: TRBV28
abundance: NA
CDR3aa: ASSLQGSTGYT

v_gene: TRBV15
abundance: NA
CDR3aa: ATSRGGTNTEAF

v_gene: TRBV6-1
abundance: NA
CDR3aa: ASSEAHGYHEQY

v_gene: TRBV9
abundance: NA
CDR3aa: ASSDLGTSAQETQY

v_gene: TRBV2
abundance: once
CDR3aa: ASSGTDSGNTIY

v_gene: TRBV28
abundance: NA
CDR3aa: ASSFQLAGLSYEQY

v_gene: TRBV10-3
abundance: NA
CDR3aa: AIRSEVEQF

v_gene: TRBV11-2
abundance: NA
CDR3aa: ASSLDRGFIDEQY

v_gene: TRBV4-1
abundance: NA
CDR3aa: ASSQSRGTSGRDEQF

v_gene: TRBV5-4
abundance: NA
CDR3aa: ASSSAGLADTYEQY

v_gene: TRBV12-5
abundance: NA
CDR3aa: ASGWGQPTEAF

v_gene: TRBV2
abundance: NA
CDR3aa: ASRAGTSYGYT

v_gene: TRBV24-1
abundance: NA
CDR3aa: ATQHRSNYGYT

v_gene: TRBV14
abundance: NA
CDR3aa: ASSPGGGGNTIY

v_gene: TRBV28
abundance: NA
CDR3aa: ASRGTGAPHQETQY

v_gene: TRBV28
abundance: NA
CDR3aa: ASSSYRGLSFEETQY

v_gene: TRBV11-2
abundance: NA
CDR3aa: ASSLRGGRETQY

v_gene: TRBV5-1
abundance: once
CDR3aa: ASSLAGDRQY

v_gene: TRBV5-1
abundance: NA
CDR3aa: ASSLAGTNEKLF

v_gene: TRBV10-2
abundance: once
CDR3aa: ASSDGGGRGNQPQH

v_gene: TRBV4-3
abundance: NA
CDR3aa: ASSHSSGGQRDTQY

v_gene: TRBV19
abundance: NA
CDR3aa: ASSIKKTFNLEGIYYGYT

v_gene: TRBV10-3
abundance: NA
CDR3aa: AISKDKETQY

v_gene: TRBV6-5
abundance: NA
CDR3aa: ASSYEAGGNTDTQY

v_gene: TRBV6-6
abundance: NA
CDR3aa: ASSLSGDDYGYT

v_gene: TRBV3-1/TRBV3-2
abundance: NA
CDR3aa: ASSLPGQGYEQY

v_gene: TRBV9
abundance: NA
CDR3aa: ASSVVREVYNEQF

v_gene: TRBV6-2/TRBV6-3
abundance: NA
CDR3aa: ASSYSIHGDTDTQY

v_gene: TRBV11-2
abundance: NA
CDR3aa: ASSLGQGWYEQY

v_gene: TRBV18
abundance: NA
CDR3aa: ASSPPLSETQY

v_gene: TRBV12-5
abundance: NA
CDR3aa: ASGLGPGQGREQY

v_gene: TRBV19
abundance: once
CDR3aa: ASTGTGVSGANVLT

v_gene: TRBV30
abundance: once
CDR3aa: AWRARGTGELF

v_gene: TRBV7-8
abundance: NA
CDR3aa: ASSLGHRVYNSPLH